The next 18 T cell receptor beta chains were all read from a single sample in a study of tissue T cells after allogeneic stem cell transplantation. Described time point: mouse harvest day 7 after allogeneic transplant. Each mouse received 10^7 T-cell-depleted marrow cells plus 10^6 splenic CD5+ T cells by tail vein. The assay was immunoSEQ multiplex PCR, and TCRdb's table has in-frame clones only and misses some. Of 9,500 or so clones listed, roughly 44% are singletons. The source material was skin. All receptors derive from a female BALB/c mouse given C57BL/6 T cells with graft-versus-host disease after an allogeneic hematopoietic cell transplant.

A few counts support this clone. Gene names are the mouse ones. The read halts 1 residue ahead of the CDR3 end, with the missing end drawn from the germline J gene. The chain recombines TRBV16 with TRBJ1-3; unclear D gene. Between the trimmed V and J ends, which lost 1 base and 0 bases, there was a span of 4 bases. The CDR3 has 14 residues. The V gene's germline CDR1 is SGHSA and CDR2 FRNQAP. The CDR3 DNA, read in part, is TGTGCAAGCAGCTTAGCGCATTCTGGAAATACGCTCTAT. Its translation is CASSLAHSGNTLY. The CDR3 in full is CASSLAHSGNTLYF.

This clone was seen a handful of times. Gene labels here are mouse ones. The read terminates 1 residue before the CDR3 end, so the remaining end is supplied by the germline J gene. Within the sample, other DNA sequences also encode this same CDR3. The chain uses TRBV26 and TRBJ1-1; D gene uncertain. Looked up from germline, CDR1 is KGHPV and CDR2 is FQNQEV (reference sequence). The CDR3 spans 13 residues. Trimming removed 2 bases from V and 0 bases from J, with 4 bases in between. The CDR3: CASSLRQNTEVFF. The sequenced CDR3 bases are TGTGCCAGCAGTCTGAGACAGAACACAGAAGTCTTC.

Comment on this clone: The genes are named according to mouse. The observed sequence ends 1 residue before the CDR3 terminus, with the missing tail filled in from the germline J gene. This sequence joins TRBV16 and TRBJ1-1; tentative D call: TRBD1 (5 bases). V was pared by 5 bases and J by 2 bases, with 6 bases between. The CDR3 extends over 12 amino acids. CDR1 SGHSA and CDR2 FRNQAP come from the germline V gene. CDR3 DNA (partial): TGTGCAAGCAGCCGGGACAACACAGAAGTCTTC. As protein: CASSRDNTEVF. Given in full, the CDR3 is CASSRDNTEVFF.

Concerning this clone: All gene names here are mouse names. Sequencing ends 1 residue short of the CDR3 end; the germline J gene provides the rest. J is TRBJ1-1 and V is TRBV16, with TRBD1 as a possible D gene (5 bases). The CDR3 sequence is 13 residues long. Germline V gene lookup returns CDR1 SGHSA and CDR2 FRNQAP. The V gene lost 4 bases and the J gene lost 1 base, with 7 bases spanning the gap. The CDR3 reads CASSSQGNTEVFF. The covered CDR3 bases are TGTGCAAGCAGCTCCCAGGGAAACACAGAAGTCTTC.

Concerning this clone itself: The germline and genes are mouse ones. Read coverage stops 1 residue before the CDR3 terminus; the germline J gene supplies the remainder. J is TRBJ2-1 and V is TRBV31, with D hard to call. The V gene lost 0 bases and the J gene lost 3 bases, with 9 bases spanning the gap. The CDR3 is made up of 14 amino acids. The germline V gene encodes CDR1 GKSSPN and CDR2 SITVG. CDR3 DNA (partial): TGTGCCTGGAGTCTATCGACTTTCTATGCTGAGCAGTTC. It specifies CAWSLSTFYAEQF. The CDR3 in full is CAWSLSTFYAEQFF.

This clone was seen only a few times. The listed genes are named as in mouse. The CDR3 goes on 1 residue after the read ends, and that part is filled in from the germline J gene. The V and J genes are TRBV26 and TRBJ2-1; the match to TRBD2 covers 11 bases. Germline trimming cut 4 bases from V and 0 bases from J; bases unmatched to any gene: 2. The length of the CDR3 is 16 residues. Germline values: CDR1 KGHPV, CDR2 FQNQEV (reference sequence). The CDR3 is CASSRGLGDNYAEQFF. The part of the CDR3 DNA that was read is TGTGCCAGCAGTCGGGGACTGGGGGATAACTATGCTGAGCAGTTC. Looking up the rest from reference TRBV26 and TRBJ2-1 gives the full variable domain: NSKVIQTPRYLVKGQGQKAKMRCIPEKGHPVVFWYQQNKNNEFKFLINFQNQEVLQQIDMTEKRFSAECPSNSPCSLEIQSSEAGDSALYLCASSRGLGDNYAEQFFGPGTRLTVL.

This clone occurred a few times. Each gene name is a mouse one. CDR3 protein: CASSDAGGRSEQYF. The sequenced part of the CDR3 DNA is TGTGCCAGCAGTGATGCGGGGGGGAGAAGTGAACAGTAC. The chain combines TRBV13-1 with TRBJ2-7, with 7 nucleotides matching TRBD2. The read comes to an end 1 residue before the CDR3 does, leaving the germline J gene to fill in the end. The CDR3 spans 14 residues. Germline V gene lookup returns CDR1 NSHNY and CDR2 SYGAGN. After removal of 0 bases from V and 6 bases from J, the junction contained 6 bases not matched to a gene.

Regarding this clone: Gene names denote mouse genes. The missing CDR3 end, 1 residue past where the read stops, is filled in from the germline J gene. This chain connects TRBV26 to TRBJ2-4; 7 bases fit TRBD1. This CDR3 is built from 13 residues. Germline CDR1 and CDR2: KGHPV and FQNQEV (reference sequence). Trimming cost V 4 bases and J 5 bases; bases outside gene matches: 3. CDR3 DNA, as far as it was read: TGTGCCAGCAGTCCCGGGACAGTAAACACCTTGTAC. Translated: CASSPGTVNTLY. The full CDR3 is CASSPGTVNTLYF.

With regard to this clone: Mouse germline and gene names are used. The read terminates 1 residue ahead of where the CDR3 ends, so the germline J gene completes it. The V call is TRBV31, the J call TRBJ2-1; weak D call: TRBD1 (5 bases). From germline, CDR1 is GKSSPN and CDR2 SITVG. V was pared by 1 base and J by 3 bases, with 13 bases between. The CDR3 consists of 15 residues. The CDR3 DNA, read in part, is TGTGCCTGGAGTCCTCCCAGGGTTCTCTATGCTGAGCAGTTC. Translating gives CAWSPPRVLYAEQF. The full-length CDR3 reads as CAWSPPRVLYAEQFF.

This clone was seen more than once but under ten times. Genes and germline come from the mouse. The read ends 1 residue before the CDR3 terminus; that terminus is restored from the germline J gene. V and J are TRBV19 and TRBJ1-3, with 7 bases identical to TRBD1. J gave up 3 bases and V 0 bases, and 0 bases lay outside the gene matches. Germline V CDR1 and CDR2: FNHDT, SITEND (reference sequence). The CDR3 sequence is 14 residues long. The covered CDR3 bases are TGTGCCAGCAGTATAGACAGGGGTGGAAATACGCTCTAT. It encodes CASSIDRGGNTLY. The entire CDR3 protein is CASSIDRGGNTLYF.

Worth noting for this clone: The gene names here belong to mouse. The read falls 1 residue short of the CDR3 end, and the missing part is taken from the germline J gene. The V and J genes are TRBV1 and TRBJ1-1, with TRBD1 identical over 7 bases. The germline gives CDR1 NSQYPW, CDR2 LRSPGD (reference sequence). V shed 3 bases, J shed 0 bases, and the junction held 1 base outside the gene matches. CDR3 length: 14 amino acids. The part of the CDR3 DNA that was read is TGCACCTGCAGTGCGGGACAGACAAACACAGAAGTCTTC. This encodes CTCSAGQTNTEVF. Given in full, the CDR3 is CTCSAGQTNTEVFF.

A single count supports this clone. Gene names denote mouse genes. The read terminates 1 residue before the CDR3 end, so the remaining end is supplied by the germline J gene. The chain is built from TRBV23 and TRBJ2-4; the D call TRBD1 from the table was never checked on the DNA. This CDR3 spans 13 amino acids. Germline lookup yields CDR1 KGHTA and CDR2 FQNQQP. CDR3: CSSSQLRENTLYF. Partial CDR3 DNA: TGCTCCAGCAGTCAATTGAGGGAAAACACCTTGTAC.

A note on this clone: Any gene name here is a mouse gene name. The sequence runs out 1 residue before the end of the CDR3; the remainder is reconstructed from the germline J gene. This chain links TRBV12-2 with TRBJ2-2, with a tentative D call TRBD1 (5 bases). In germline, CDR1 is SGHLS, CDR2 HYDKME. The germline V and J ends were trimmed by 1 base and 2 bases, with 7 bases remaining between them. The CDR3 has 14 amino acids. The CDR3 DNA, read in part, is TGTGCCAGCTCTCTTGCAGGGAACACCGGGCAGCTCTAC. As protein: CASSLAGNTGQLY. The whole CDR3 reads CASSLAGNTGQLYF.

Points on this clone: Gene names and germline refer to mouse. The read ends 1 residue before the CDR3 terminus; that terminus is restored from the germline J gene. Other DNA sequences in this specimen translate into the identical CDR3. J is TRBJ1-2 and V is TRBV26, with unresolved D. CDR1 is KGHPV and CDR2 is FQNQEV in the germline V gene (reference sequence). CDR3 length: 13 residues. With 3 bases removed from V and 0 bases from J, the gap between germline ends came to 5 bases. CDR3 sequence: CASSLQANSDYTF. The part of the CDR3 DNA that was read is TGTGCCAGCAGTCTTCAAGCAAACTCCGACTACACC.

Notes on this clone: Gene names are mouse gene names. The read ends 1 residue early relative to the CDR3; the germline J gene fills the gap. V is TRBV29 and J is TRBJ1-2, with D possibly matching TRBD1 (5 bases). This CDR3 spans 11 amino acids. Trimming stripped 8 bases from V and 2 bases from J, with 6 bases between. Germline lookup yields CDR1 MSHET and CDR2 SYDVDS. CDR3: CASRGNSDYTF. CDR3 DNA (partial): TGTGCTAGCCGGGGGAACTCCGACTACACC.

This clone has more than one count but fewer than ten. The germline and genes are mouse ones. The CDR3 is cut off 1 residue early in the read; its end comes from the germline J gene. The chain carries TRBV3 and TRBJ2-4; D unresolved. Germline V lookup: CDR1 SNHLY, CDR2 FYNGKV (reference sequence). The CDR3 runs to 14 residues. V dropped 2 bases and J dropped 0 bases, with 6 bases sitting between them. CDR3 DNA, as far as it was read: TGTGCCAGCAGCTTAATTCTTAGTCAAAACACCTTGTAC. Translating gives CASSLILSQNTLY. In full, the CDR3 reads CASSLILSQNTLYF. Full variable domain (remainder filled in from reference TRBV3 and TRBJ2-4): GPKVLQIPSHQIIDMGQMVTLNCDPVSNHLYFYWYKQILGQQMEFLVNFYNGKVMEKSKLFKDQFSVERPDGSYFTLKIQPTALEDSAVYFCASSLILSQNTLYFGAGTRLSVL.

With regard to this clone: The gene names here belong to mouse. The read falls 1 residue short of the CDR3 end, and the missing part is taken from the germline J gene. This chain links TRBV24 with TRBJ1-6, with 7 bases matching TRBD1. TRBJ1-6 is treated as an ORF (open reading frame) with a function not yet certain. The V gene end was trimmed by 1 base and the J gene end by 8 bases; junction bases not matched to a gene: 2. This CDR3 has 14 residues. Germline CDR1 and CDR2: KGHTA and FRNEEI. The CDR3 sequence is CASSLSRGDSPLYF. The CDR3 bases that were read are TGTGCCAGCAGTCTGTCCAGGGGGGATTCGCCCCTCTAC.

As concerns this clone: Gene and germline names: mouse. Coverage ceases 1 residue before the CDR3 finishes, and the germline J gene fills in the end. V usage is TRBV26 and J usage is TRBJ2-3, with D perhaps matching TRBD1 (5 bases). V dropped 4 bases and J dropped 2 bases, with 10 bases sitting between them. CDR3 length equals 14 residues. Germline V lookup: CDR1 KGHPV, CDR2 FQNQEV (reference sequence). Incomplete CDR3 DNA: TGTGCCAGCAGTCCCCGGACAAATGCAGAAACGCTGTAT. Its protein product is CASSPRTNAETLY. The full CDR3 protein is CASSPRTNAETLYF.